One and the same sample provided the 18 T cell receptor beta chains below, sequenced in a study of control samples from healthy donors and cancer patients. This table comes from immunoSEQ multiplex PCR, and its TCRdb copy is limited to in-frame clones, with some not included. The sample yields approximately 230,000 clones, about four fifths seen once. The sample taken for sequencing was PBMCs. These receptors were collected from a woman in her fifties or sixties with lung cancer.

The chain recombines TRBV5-1 with TRBJ2-2; 8 nucleotides match TRBD2. CDR1 and CDR2 from the germline V gene are SGHRS and YFSETQ. There are 16 residues in the CDR3. V trimming: 2 bases; J trimming: 4 bases; junction bases outside the gene matches: 7. The CDR3 DNA reads as TGCGCCAGCAGCTTAATTCCGGGAGGGGCCACCGGGGAGCTGTTTTTT. Translation gives CASSLIPGGATGELFF.

The V call is TRBV3-1 (or the pseudogene TRBV3-2), the J call TRBJ1-3; the match to TRBD1 covers 8 bases. The germline V gene has CDR1 LGHDT and CDR2 YNNKEL (reference sequence). Trimming cost V 4 bases and J 4 bases; bases outside gene matches: 15. The CDR3 is 18 residues long. CDR3 protein: CASSLFLQGARSGNTIYF. For the CDR3, the DNA is TGTGCCAGCAGCCTCTTCCTTCAGGGGGCGCGTTCCGGAAACACCATATATTTT.

This clone was counted once. The J gene is TRBJ1-1, the V gene TRBV7-9, with D possibly being TRBD1 (5 bases). Trimming stripped 3 bases from V and 2 bases from J, with 19 bases between. CDR1 SEHNR and CDR2 FQNEAQ come from the germline V gene (reference sequence). CDR3 length: 17 amino acids. CDR3 sequence (DNA): TGTGCCAGCAGCTTCTCCCCCGGCAGGGCCCTTAACACTGAAGCTTTCTTT. Protein: CASSFSPGRALNTEAFF.

V usage is TRBV29-1 and J usage is TRBJ2-7; no firm D call. The V and J ends lost 6 bases and 3 bases respectively, with 12 bases between them. The CDR3 is 12 residues long. Germline V lookup: CDR1 SQVTM, CDR2 ANQGSEA. The CDR3 DNA is TGCAGCGTGGGATCGTTATACTACGAGCAGTACTTC. It encodes CSVGSLYYEQYF.

The chain carries TRBV5-1 and TRBJ1-1; no clear D gene. The length of the CDR3 is 13 residues. CDR1 and CDR2 from the germline V gene are SGHRS and YFSETQ. V lost 2 bases and J lost 4, with 9 bases in between. DNA for the CDR3: TGCGCCAGCAGCTTCTATGGGTCCACTGAAGCTTTCTTT. It specifies CASSFYGSTEAFF.

The gene calls are TRBV15 and TRBJ2-3; D unresolved. V dropped 4 bases and J dropped 4 bases, with 6 bases sitting between them. Looked up from germline, CDR1 is LNHNV and CDR2 is YYDKDF (reference sequence). The CDR3 loop spans 12 amino acids. In nucleotides, the CDR3 is TGTGCCACCAGCAAGATCGCAGATACGCAGTATTTT. Translation: CATSKIADTQYF.

This sequence joins TRBV3-1 (or the pseudogene TRBV3-2) and TRBJ2-7, with 11 nucleotides matching TRBD2. Germline V lookup: CDR1 LGHDT, CDR2 YNNKEL (reference sequence). J lost 6 bases, V lost 4 bases, and 8 bases had no gene match. This CDR3 region has 15 residues. The CDR3 here is CASSPTSGSRGEQYF. DNA of the CDR3: TGTGCCAGCAGCCCTACTAGCGGGAGTCGAGGCGAGCAGTACTTC.

This clone was seen only once. Here the CDR3 DNA reads TGTGCCAGCAGCTTAGGGACAGGGGCAATCTCTGGGGCCAACGTCCTGACTTTC. Protein sequence: CASSLGTGAISGANVLTF. V usage is TRBV5-4 and J usage is TRBJ2-6; TRBD1 agrees at 10 bases. Germline trimming cut 2 bases from V and 0 bases from J; bases unmatched to any gene: 5. Germline loops: CDR1 SGHNT, CDR2 YYREEE (reference sequence). CDR3 length: 18 amino acids.

This clone has just one count. The chain is built from TRBV10-3 and TRBJ1-4; tentative D call: TRBD1 (6 bases). This CDR3 spans 18 amino acids. Germline V gene data show CDR1 as ENHRY and CDR2 as SYGVKD. The V gene lost 2 bases and the J gene lost 7 bases, with 23 bases spanning the gap. The CDR3 bases are TGTGCCATCAGTGAGGGGGTAGGGGGATTCGGGTTCGGTGAAAAACTGTTTTTT. Amino acid sequence: CAISEGVGGFGFGEKLFF.

This rearrangement joins TRBV18 to TRBJ1-4, with TRBD1 matching 7 bases. The CDR3 has 13 amino acids. V shed 9 bases, J shed 4 bases, and the junction held 5 bases outside the gene matches. Germline CDR1 KGHSH, CDR2 LQKENI. The CDR3 DNA follows: TGTGCCAGTCAGGGACAGCTTAATGAAAAACTGTTTTTT. This encodes CASQGQLNEKLFF.

The genes are TRBV19 and TRBJ2-3, with 9 bases matching TRBD1. Unmatched junction bases numbered 3, after V lost 5 bases and J lost 3 bases. Per germline, CDR1 LNHDA and CDR2 SQIVND (reference sequence). The CDR3 spans 14 residues. CDR3 sequence: CASSLGQGTDTQYF. The CDR3, as DNA: TGTGCCAGTAGTCTGGGACAGGGAACAGATACGCAGTATTTT.

As for this clone: One end of the junction fails to match germline, which may point to a read error. This chain links TRBV9 with TRBJ2-1, with a tentative D call TRBD2 (5 bases). CDR1 is SGDLS and CDR2 is YYNGEE in the germline V gene. The CDR3 is made up of 14 amino acids. CDR3 sequence (DNA): TGTACCAGCAGCGTAGTATCGGGGTCTGGCGAGCAGTTCTTC. Translated: CTSSVVSGSGEQFF.

V usage is TRBV3-1 (or the pseudogene TRBV3-2) and J usage is TRBJ2-5, with 8 bases that match TRBD2. The junction had 14 bases not matched to a gene; V was cut back by 1 base and J by 4 bases. This CDR3 spans 18 amino acids. Germline CDR1 and CDR2: LGHDT and YNNKEL (reference sequence). The DNA of the CDR3 is TGTGCCAGCAGCCAAGGGGTTAGCGGGGCCGCCTTCCGAGAGACCCAGTACTTC. This encodes CASSQGVSGAAFRETQYF.

This chain uses TRBV5-6 with TRBJ2-2, with a tentative D call TRBD1 (5 bases). This CDR3 is built from 14 residues. V was shortened by 2 bases and J by 7 bases, with 12 bases between the two germline ends. The germline V gene encodes CDR1 SGHDT and CDR2 YYEEEE. CDR3 loop: CASSLGLQGGELFF. The CDR3 nucleotides are TGTGCCAGCAGCTTAGGCCTTCAGGGCGGGGAGCTGTTTTTT.

This rearrangement joins TRBV7-3 to TRBJ1-2, with 7 nucleotides matching TRBD1. The V segment lost 5 bases and the J segment 6 bases; nucleotides outside the gene matches: 9. This CDR3 has 14 amino acids. Germline lookup yields CDR1 SGHTA and CDR2 FQGTGA. The CDR3 bases are TGTGCCAGCAGCCCCGGGACAGAAGGAGATGGCTACACCTTC. Translating it yields CASSPGTEGDGYTF.

The chain combines TRBV28 with TRBJ2-7, with no clear D. Germline values: CDR1 MDHEN, CDR2 SYDVKM. The CDR3 totals 14 residues. V was clipped by 4 bases and J by 2 bases, with 12 bases between them. The CDR3 nucleotides read TGTGCCAGCAGTTCAACGCCGGTTACCTACGAGCAGTACTTC. Translating gives CASSSTPVTYEQYF.

The chain employs TRBV3-1 (or the pseudogene TRBV3-2) and TRBJ1-5; D unresolved. The ends were cut back, 0 bases at V and 5 bases at J, with 8 bases in the middle. The CDR3 has 14 residues. Germline V gene data show CDR1 as LGHDT and CDR2 as YNNKEL (reference sequence). CDR3 coding DNA: TGTGCCAGCAGCCAAGATGGTAATTATCAGCCCCAGCATTTT. Amino acids: CASSQDGNYQPQHF.

The rearrangement links TRBV18 to TRBJ2-7, with 8 bases aligning to TRBD1. The CDR3 extends over 14 amino acids. J gave up 0 bases and V 8 bases, and 6 bases lay outside the gene matches. The germline V gene has CDR1 KGHSH and CDR2 LQKENI. CDR3 in DNA: TGTGCCAGCACACAGGGGGTTCTCTCCTACGAGCAGTACTTC. As protein: CASTQGVLSYEQYF. The whole variable domain, filled in from reference TRBV18 and TRBJ2-7, reads NAGVMQNPRHLVRRRGQEARLRCSPMKGHSHVYWYRQLPEEGLKFMVYLQKENIIDESGMPKERFSAEFPKEGPSILRIQQVVRGDSAAYFCASTQGVLSYEQYFGPGTRLTVT.